This TCR beta chain was sequenced for a study of CD8 T cells in Susac syndrome (dated by TCRdb to about 2019). Broadly, across the study: Among the Susac syndrome patients who were sequenced, clinically active disease was present in five or six and clinical remission was observed in about eight. At the time of blood withdrawal, Susac syndrome patients were either therapy-naive, taking corticosteroids (with some also receiving IVIg), or on IVIg alone. The study used repertoire sequencing to test whether antigen drove CD8+ T cell activation and differentiation in Susac syndrome. The research as a whole found: The TCR sequencing and HLA analysis was acknowledged to have included a relatively small number of individuals. The CD4+ T cell repertoire of patients with Susac syndrome showed no detectable clonal expansion.

RNA was extracted using the RNeasy kit, and about 0.5 to 1 ug of the RNA was reverse transcribed with random hexamers. The immunoSEQ multiplex PCR assay, covering 54 Vbeta and 13 Jbeta segments, was used to amplify TCR beta CDR3 regions. Bias from PCR amplification was corrected by using a synthetic template baseline for primer optimization and for computational correction. The source study handled its data this way. Reads were assigned to V, D and J genes according to IMGT and analyzed in immunoSEQ Analyzer, with only productive sequences retained. Clonality was calculated as one minus the Shannon entropy normalized by log2 of the number of productive unique sequences. Public and private clones were assessed among the 100 most prevalent clones of each patient and control. Clones were defined as Susac-specific if absent from the healthy and MS cohorts, from around 1,000 published viral clones and from other ImmuneACCESS disease sequences. TCRdb's own reprocessing of the public reads used fastp at Q25 and MiXCR and kept productive beta chains. When rows share a CDR3 protein, they turn into one entry using the most common DNA and genes. These V and J calls are TCRdb output, not the study's own analysis. Within this sample are 120,000 or so distinct CDR3 sequences, with over 90% of them counted one time only. The ten largest clones add up to approximately 0.15% of the sample.

Turning to this clonotype: This clone's antigen is unknown. There are no base qualities to consult, and no much larger clone falls within one base.

CDR1 and CDR2 are drawn from the germline V gene (reference sequence): SEHNR, FQNEAQ. V gives up 5 bases and J gives up 5 bases, and the segment between their germline ends measures 13 bases. From cysteine to phenylalanine, the CDR3 is 13 amino acids long. Only the CDR3 DNA is retained, 39 bases long and in frame from the first base. High-throughput TCR beta sequencing profiled peripheral blood CD8+ and CD4+ T cells from healthy donors, Susac syndrome patients and multiple sclerosis patients. The Susac syndrome patients fulfilled recently defined diagnostic criteria for definite or probable disease. Bulk CD8+ and CD4+ T cells were purified by magnetic negative isolation, while CD8+ TEMRA cells were enriched using FACS. Blood was drawn into EDTA tubes, processed within 24 hours, and PBMCs were isolated by density gradient centrifugation. PBMCs intended for TCR sequencing were cryopreserved in liquid nitrogen and were subsequently thawed in a 37 degrees C water bath. Purity of sorted or isolated CD4+, CD8+ and CD8+ TEMRA cells was at least 90%.

The sequence was collected from a human donor with Susac syndrome. The sequencing input was CD4+ T cells from PBMCs. The sequence joins TRBV7-9 to TRBJ2-7; the D region possibly corresponds to TRBD1 (5 bases align). The encoded CDR3 is CASSGERGHEQYF. The nucleotide sequence reads TGTGCCAGCAGCGGGGAAAGGGGCCACGAGCAGTACTTC.